The 32 T cell receptor beta chains in this list originate from one sample, sequenced in a study of T cell repertoires in cytomegalovirus infection. TCRdb re-called the reads with MiXCR, one entry per CDR3 protein. The sample lists about 240,000 distinct CDR3 sequences, 6% to 8% occurring once. Sequenced: PBMCs. The receptor set was obtained from a human donor in good health (CMV status not recorded). Some clones in this sample may be carry-over from other donors' samples.

This clonotype appeared many times. The gene calls are TRBV5-1 and TRBJ2-1; D call uncertain. Germline CDR1 SGHRS, CDR2 YFSETQ. The CDR3 totals 12 residues. Trimming took off 4 bases at V and 4 bases at J, with 6 bases between the two ends. The CDR3 DNA sequence: TGCGCCAGCAGCGAACAGTACAATGAGCAGTTCTTC. The encoded protein is CASSEQYNEQFF.

This clonotype was seen ten or more times. This chain connects TRBV5-6 to TRBJ2-1; TRBD1 is a possible D gene (6 bases). From germline, CDR1 is SGHDT and CDR2 YYEEEE. V shed 4 bases and J shed 1 base, with 18 bases lying between them. This CDR3 is 17 amino acids long. The CDR3 loop reads CASSQPVDRRSYNEQFF. The CDR3 bases are TGTGCCAGCAGCCAACCCGTAGACAGGAGATCCTACAATGAGCAGTTCTTC.

This clonotype was detected many times. The chain joins TRBV5-1 to TRBJ2-2; TRBD2 aligns across 7 bases. Germline V gives CDR1 SGHRS, CDR2 YFSETQ. V lost 6 bases, J lost 0 bases, and 5 bases stayed unmatched. The CDR3 consists of 15 residues. The CDR3 protein is CASMSLAANTGELFF. The DNA for the CDR3 is TGCGCCAGCATGAGCCTAGCGGCGAACACCGGGGAGCTGTTTTTT.

This chain joins TRBV27 and TRBJ1-4; 10 nucleotides line up with TRBD1. Germline CDR1 is MNHEY and CDR2 is SMNVEV (reference sequence). With V trimmed by 4 bases and J by 8 bases, 10 bases remained unmatched. The CDR3 runs to 16 residues. The CDR3 region has the DNA TGTGCCAGCAGTTCCTTCCGACAGGGGGCCCGGGAAAAACTGTTTTTT. Protein sequence: CASSSFRQGAREKLFF.

This clonotype occurred many times. The chain uses TRBV7-2 and TRBJ2-7; a possible D gene is TRBD1 (6 bases). Germline loops: CDR1 SGHTA, CDR2 FQGNSA. Trimming stripped 8 bases from V and 7 bases from J, with 12 bases between. CDR3 size: 11 residues. CDR3 protein: CASAQGWEQYF. DNA for the CDR3: TGTGCCAGCGCACAGGGCTGGGAGCAGTACTTC.

At least ten counts were recorded for this clonotype. V usage is TRBV2 and J usage is TRBJ1-5, with TRBD1 matching over 9 bases. V shed 6 bases, J shed 4 bases, and the junction held 7 bases outside the gene matches. Germline CDR1 is SNHLY and CDR2 is FYNNEI. This CDR3 region has 15 residues. CDR3 sequence reads: CASSSLGQGNQPQHF. CDR3 bases: TGTGCCAGCAGCTCTTTAGGACAGGGGAATCAGCCCCAGCATTTT. Using reference TRBV2 and TRBJ1-5 for the parts outside the CDR3, the full variable domain is EPEVTQTPSHQVTQMGQEVILRCVPISNHLYFYWYRQILGQKVEFLVSFYNNEISEKSEIFDDQFSVERPDGSNFTLKIRSTKLEDSAMYFCASSSLGQGNQPQHFGDGTRLSIL.

This clonotype has just a few counts. The chain combines TRBV30 with TRBJ2-1, with D possibly matching TRBD1 (6 bases). The CDR3 covers 15 residues. In germline, CDR1 is GTSNPN, CDR2 SVGIG (reference sequence). The germline V and J ends were trimmed by 3 bases and 3 bases, with 15 bases remaining between them. The CDR3 region has the DNA TGTGCCTGGAGCTCTGACGGGACATTCTACAATGAGCAGTTCTTC. Encoded protein: CAWSSDGTFYNEQFF.

The genes are TRBV3-1 and TRBJ1-2; D gene uncertain. In germline, CDR1 is LGHDT, CDR2 YNNKEL (reference sequence). CDR3 length: 13 amino acids. Trimming took 0 bases from V and 3 from J, leaving 5 bases between them. The CDR3 DNA is TGTGCCAGCAGCCAAGACGGGTACTATGGCTACACCTTC. Translated, it gives CASSQDGYYGYTF.

The table lists this clonotype with many counts. V is TRBV7-8 and J is TRBJ2-1; 13 nucleotides align to TRBD2. J lost 7 bases, V lost 6 bases, and 6 bases had no gene match. The CDR3 spans 15 residues. Germline V gene data show CDR1 as SGHVS and CDR2 as FQNEAQ. CDR3 nucleotides: TGTGCCAGCAGTCATGGACTAGCGGGGGAAAATGAGCAGTTCTTC. Its protein product is CASSHGLAGENEQFF. The full variable domain, its missing parts supplied by reference TRBV7-8 and TRBJ2-1, is GAGVSQSPRYKVAKRGQDVALRCDPISGHVSLFWYQQALGQGPEFLTYFQNEAQLDKSGLPSDRFFAERPEGSVSTLKIQRTQQEDSAVYLCASSHGLAGENEQFFGPGTRLTVL.

This chain joins TRBV4-1 and TRBJ1-1; D remains ambiguous. Germline CDR1 is MGHRA and CDR2 is YSYEKL. This CDR3 spans 12 amino acids. Trimming shortened V by 4 bases and J by 8 bases, and 11 bases separated the two germline ends. The CDR3 DNA reads as TGCGCCAGCAGCCGTGAGGAGAAAGAAGCTTTCTTT. Translating it yields CASSREEKEAFF.

This clonotype was seen a few times. The chain employs TRBV6-2 or TRBV6-3 and TRBJ1-1, with unresolved D. Per germline, CDR1 MNHEY and CDR2 SVGEGT. The length of the CDR3 is 13 residues. V was clipped by 7 bases and J by 1 base, with 10 bases between them. DNA of the CDR3: TGTGCCAGCAAGTACTCCCAGAACACTGAAGCTTTCTTT. Translated, it gives CASKYSQNTEAFF.

This clonotype showed up many times. This chain links TRBV7-3 with TRBJ2-7, with D maybe TRBD2 (6 bases). V shed 2 bases and J shed 0 bases, with 14 bases lying between them. In germline, CDR1 is SGHTA, CDR2 FQGTGA. This CDR3 region has 16 residues. The CDR3 bases are TGTGCCAGCAGCTTAGGAGGGTCCTTAAGCTCCTACGAGCAGTACTTC. Residues: CASSLGGSLSSYEQYF.

This clonotype was found a few times. The rearrangement links TRBV20-1 to TRBJ2-7, with D unresolved. The CDR3 is 11 amino acids. V shed 6 bases and J shed 2 bases, with 8 bases lying between them. Per germline, CDR1 DFQATT and CDR2 SNEGSKA (reference sequence). CDR3 amino acids: CSAGPPYEQYF. CDR3 coding DNA: TGCAGTGCGGGCCCTCCCTACGAGCAGTACTTC.

The CDR3 is CASTTVVSWAGELFF. CDR3 nucleotide sequence: TGTGCCAGCACCACGGTTGTCTCGTGGGCCGGGGAGCTGTTTTTT. This sequence joins TRBV7-2 and TRBJ2-2, with D unresolved. The CDR3 length is 15 residues. Germline loops: CDR1 SGHTA, CDR2 FQGNSA. The germline V and J ends were trimmed by 7 bases and 6 bases, with 18 bases remaining between them.

The CDR3 bases are TGCAGCGTTGTGGAGGGGGGACAGGTGGGTGAGCAGTTCTTC. It codes for CSVVEGGQVGEQFF. The rearrangement joins TRBV29-1 to TRBJ2-1; 8 bases are a match to TRBD1. Trimming at V came to 4 bases and at J to 9 bases, leaving 11 bases not matched to a gene. Germline CDR1 reads SQVTM; CDR2 reads ANQGSEA. The CDR3 totals 14 residues.

This clonotype was seen many times. This chain connects TRBV12-5 to TRBJ1-1; tentatively, D is TRBD1 (6 bases). The CDR3 covers 15 residues. In germline, CDR1 is LGHNT, CDR2 FRNRAP. The germline V and J ends were trimmed by 3 bases and 4 bases, with 15 bases remaining between them. CDR3 in DNA: TGTGCTAGTGGTTTTGGGGGGGGGCTGGGCACTGAAGCTTTCTTT. Encoded protein: CASGFGGGLGTEAFF.

Comments on this clonotype: At one boundary the junction diverges from the germline segment, which might be a read error. This chain connects TRBV19 to TRBJ1-5, with D possibly being TRBD1 (6 bases). CDR3 length equals 13 residues. Germline CDR1 is LNHDA and CDR2 is SQIVND (reference sequence). The CDR3 nucleotides read TGTGCCAGTAGCCCGGGGGGCAATCAGTCCCAGCATTTT. Translated: CASSPGGNQSQHF.

This clonotype has only a few counts. This CDR3 reads CSGRTPGSYNEQFF. The CDR3 coding sequence is TGCAGCGGTCGGACTCCCGGCTCCTACAATGAGCAGTTCTTC. V and J are TRBV29-1 and TRBJ2-1; D is possibly TRBD2 (5 bases). Trimming left V 7 bases short and J 0 bases short, with 13 bases between. This CDR3 has 14 amino acids. Germline loops: CDR1 SQVTM, CDR2 ANQGSEA.

This clonotype was counted at least ten times. DNA for the CDR3: TGTGCCAGCAGTTACTCCGAGAGAGAGCAGTTCTTC. This translates into CASSYSEREQFF. V usage is TRBV28 and J usage is TRBJ2-1; D ambiguous. Between the trimmed V and J ends, which lost 4 bases and 10 bases, there was a span of 11 bases. Germline CDR1 and CDR2: MDHEN and SYDVKM. The CDR3 is 12 amino acids.

This clonotype was seen at least ten times. V gene TRBV12-3 or TRBV12-4 combines with J gene TRBJ2-6; D uncertain. Trimming shortened V by 5 bases and J by 0 bases, and 5 bases separated the two germline ends. CDR3 size: 14 residues. CDR3 in DNA: TGTGCCAGCAGTCCCTTCTCTGGGGCCAACGTCCTGACTTTC. As protein: CASSPFSGANVLTF.

This clonotype was detected ten times or more. One junction end does not reproduce the germline sequence, and a read error may be involved. The V call is TRBV7-7, the J call TRBJ2-1, with TRBD2 matching 10 bases. Germline V gene sequence: CDR1 SSHAT, CDR2 FNYEAQ (reference sequence). This CDR3 region has 17 residues. The chain's CDR3 is CASSPYSGGRDYNEQFF. CDR3 coding DNA: TGTGCTAGCAGCCCTTATAGCGGGGGGCGAGACTACAATGAGCAGTTCTTC.

This clonotype was detected ten times or more. The V gene is TRBV4-3, the J gene TRBJ2-1; D not certain. The CDR3 is made up of 15 amino acids. Germline V lookup: CDR1 LGHNA, CDR2 YSLEER. V was clipped by 0 bases and J by 4 bases, with 10 bases between them. CDR3 in DNA: TGCGCCAGCAGCCAAGATGGCTCCGAGTACAATGAGCAGTTCTTC. It encodes CASSQDGSEYNEQFF.

The sample holds many counts of this clonotype. V and J are TRBV7-2 and TRBJ2-7; a possible D gene is TRBD2 (6 bases). V was clipped by 5 bases and J by 2 bases, with 19 bases between them. This CDR3 is 16 amino acids long. In germline, CDR1 is SGHTA, CDR2 FQGNSA. CDR3 nucleotides: TGTGCCAGCAGCACCTCTGGGAGGTTGGTTGCCTACGAGCAGTACTTC. It yields the protein CASSTSGRLVAYEQYF.

This clonotype was observed at least ten times. The junction shows a germline mismatch at one end, possibly a read error. The gene calls are TRBV2 and TRBJ1-2; no clear D gene. The germline V gene encodes CDR1 SNHLY and CDR2 FYNNEI. The CDR3 has 13 residues. The DNA for the CDR3 is TGTGCCAGCAGTGAAGCGCGCGACGGAATCGTCGCCTTC. Translating it yields CASSEARDGIVAF.

In its sample, this clonotype was seen a few times. This chain uses TRBV5-1 with TRBJ1-1; tentative D call: TRBD1 (5 bases). Germline V gives CDR1 SGHRS, CDR2 YFSETQ. The CDR3 has 15 amino acids. The ends were cut back, 4 bases at V and 6 bases at J, with 19 bases in the middle. CDR3: CASSPGPRESPEAFF. In nucleotides, the CDR3 is TGCGCCAGCAGCCCAGGCCCCAGGGAAAGCCCTGAAGCTTTCTTT.

This clonotype came up many times. The chain couples TRBV7-8 to TRBJ2-1; perhaps TRBD2 as D (6 bases). Between the trimmed V and J ends, which lost 1 base and 10 bases, there was a span of 11 bases. The CDR3 spans 13 residues. From germline, CDR1 is SGHVS and CDR2 FQNEAQ. CDR3 loop: CASSLVPAGEQFF. CDR3 coding DNA: TGTGCCAGCAGCTTAGTTCCTGCGGGGGAGCAGTTCTTC.

Written as DNA, the CDR3 is TGCAGTGCTAGAAACCGACAGGGGACCTACGAGCAGTACTTC. Amino acid sequence: CSARNRQGTYEQYF. The chain uses TRBV20-1 and TRBJ2-7; TRBD1 matches 8 bases. CDR3 size: 14 residues. The V gene end was trimmed by 2 bases and the J gene end by 2 bases; junction bases not matched to a gene: 5. Looked up from germline, CDR1 is DFQATT and CDR2 is SNEGSKA (reference sequence).

There are a few counts of this clonotype. The chain recombines TRBV29-1 with TRBJ1-5; TRBD1 aligns across 8 bases. The CDR3 is 15 amino acids. Germline V lookup: CDR1 SQVTM, CDR2 ANQGSEA. V gave up 3 bases and J gave up 7 bases; unmatched junction bases: 11. Here the CDR3 reads CSVETGEEGSQPQHF. In DNA, the CDR3 is TGCAGCGTTGAGACAGGGGAAGAGGGGAGCCAGCCCCAGCATTTT.

This clonotype was recorded at least ten times. V is TRBV5-1 and J is TRBJ2-7; 8 bases agree with TRBD2. Germline CDR1 reads SGHRS; CDR2 reads YFSETQ. The CDR3 is 14 residues long. The ends lost 1 base at V and 4 bases at J; junction bases unmatched: 4. The CDR3 nucleotides read TGCGCCAGCAGCTTGAGTAGCGGGGTGTACGAGCAGTACTTC. Translating gives CASSLSSGVYEQYF.

This clonotype was seen many times. J is TRBJ2-7 and V is TRBV7-2, with D unclear. There are 13 residues in the CDR3. Trimming stripped 5 bases from V and 4 bases from J, with 12 bases between. The germline V gene encodes CDR1 SGHTA and CDR2 FQGNSA. The CDR3 is CASSRFRKYEQYF. The DNA for the CDR3 is TGTGCCAGCAGCCGGTTTCGAAAATACGAGCAGTACTTC.

Many counts were recorded for this clonotype. The V and J genes are TRBV11-1 and TRBJ1-1, with D uncertain. The CDR3 runs to 16 residues. Germline CDR1 and CDR2: SGHAT and FQDESV (reference sequence). Trimming took off 3 bases at V and 2 bases at J, with 16 bases between the two ends. CDR3 amino acids: CASSFSGRTDNTEAFF. The CDR3 DNA is TGTGCCAGCAGCTTTAGTGGGAGGACTGACAACACTGAAGCTTTCTTT.

This clonotype was observed at least ten times. The chain uses TRBV10-3 and TRBJ1-5; D is possibly TRBD1 (5 bases). This CDR3 has 15 amino acids. The V end lost 0 bases, the J end lost 3 bases, and 9 bases lay between the germline ends. Per germline, CDR1 ENHRY and CDR2 SYGVKD. CDR3 in amino acids: CAISESWTPNQPQHF. The DNA of the CDR3 is TGTGCCATCAGTGAGTCTTGGACACCCAATCAGCCCCAGCATTTT.